Listed below are T cell receptor beta chains from one sample, sequenced in a study of tumor-infiltrating lymphocytes in primary liver carcinoma. TCRdb analysed the multiplex PCR reads with MiXCR anew, one entry per CDR3 protein. Of 200,000 or so distinct CDR3 sequences listed, less than 75% are singletons. Specimen: peripheral blood. The receptors originated from a woman aged 55-69 years with primary liver carcinoma and hepatitis B virus infection. Each CDR3 is given with its conserved first and last residue. The D gene is left open where the match is weak. Only some rows state a clone size, as once, few, many or a class for expanded clones.

clone size,D gene,V gene,J gene,CDR3 protein,CDR3 DNA
NA,TRBD1,TRBV13,TRBJ1-2,CASSSPGQSPSNYGYTF,TGTGCCAGCAGTTCCCCGGGACAGTCCCCCTCTAACTATGGCTACACCTTC
NA,NA,TRBV12-3/TRBV12-4,TRBJ1-1,CASSLGANTEPFF,TGTGCCAGCAGTTTGGGAGCGAACACTGAACCTTTCTTT
NA,TRBD2,TRBV7-9,TRBJ2-5,CASSLYARAGIQETRYF,TGTGCCAGCAGCTTATACGCTAGAGCGGGGATCCAAGAGACCCGGTACTTC
few,TRBD2,TRBV12-3/TRBV12-4,TRBJ2-1,CASTKRGVGEQFF,TGTGCCAGCACAAAACGGGGGGTGGGTGAGCAGTTCTTC
NA,NA,TRBV11-2,TRBJ2-5,CASCVLSTQYF,TGTGCCAGCTGCGTCCTCTCGACCCAGTACTTC
NA,NA,TRBV2,TRBJ1-2,CASSPSGSRDGYTF,TGTGCCAGCAGTCCCTCGGGAAGCCGAGATGGCTACACCTTC
few,NA,TRBV14,TRBJ1-3,CASSQGQINTIYF,TGTGCCAGCAGCCAAGGTCAAATCAACACCATATATTTT
NA,TRBD2,TRBV29-1,TRBJ2-1,CSVDGTSGRAWEQFF,TGCAGCGTTGACGGGACTAGCGGGAGGGCATGGGAGCAGTTCTTC
NA,NA,TRBV28,TRBJ1-5,CASSLGGGARQPQHF,TGTGCCAGCAGCCTAGGGGGGGGGGCTCGGCAGCCCCAGCATTTT
NA,NA,TRBV6-5,TRBJ2-1,CVSSGSTGRNEQFF,TGTGTCAGCAGTGGTTCGACAGGACGCAATGAGCAGTTCTTC
NA,TRBD2,TRBV4-1,TRBJ2-3,CASSQAGGPSDTRYF,TGCGCCAGCAGCCAAGCGGGAGGGCCCTCCGATACGCGGTATTTT
NA,TRBD1,TRBV28,TRBJ1-2,CASSFRQGVLYTF,TGTGCCAGCAGTTTTCGACAGGGTGTTCTCTACACCTTC
NA,TRBD1,TRBV7-9,TRBJ1-1,CASSSTGGKAEAFF,TGTGCCAGCAGCTCCACAGGGGGAAAGGCTGAAGCTTTCTTT
NA,TRBD2,TRBV7-8,TRBJ2-1,CASSLYLADYNEQSF,TGTGCCAGCAGCTTATACCTAGCGGACTACAATGAGCAGTCCTTC
NA,TRBD2,TRBV20-1,TRBJ2-1,CSVSSRRLAGGNEQFF,TGCAGTGTTAGTTCCAGGCGGCTAGCGGGGGGCAATGAGCAGTTCTTC
few,NA,TRBV6-5,TRBJ2-7,CASSPWDANYEQYF,TGTGCCAGCAGTCCCTGGGACGCAAACTACGAGCAGTACTTC
few,TRBD2,TRBV6-1,TRBJ2-1,CASLPSGPYNEQFF,TGTGCCAGCCTCCCTAGCGGTCCCTACAATGAGCAGTTCTTC
few,NA,TRBV5-1,TRBJ2-1,CASSLDPAGTYNEQFF,TGCGCCAGCAGTTTGGACCCAGCGGGTACCTACAATGAGCAGTTCTTC
once,TRBD2,TRBV5-4,TRBJ2-1,CASSLAGGPGHEQFF,TGTGCCAGCAGCTTGGCGGGAGGGCCGGGGCATGAGCAGTTCTTC
NA,NA,TRBV11-3,TRBJ2-7,CASSLTRTAYEQYF,TGTGCCAGCAGCTTGACCCGGACAGCCTATGAGCAGTACTTC
once,TRBD1,TRBV12-3/TRBV12-4,TRBJ2-7,CASRGTGSSYEHYF,TGTGCCAGCAGGGGGACAGGGAGCTCCTACGAGCACTACTTC
NA,NA,TRBV29-1,TRBJ1-2,CSVDLPVPGDYGYTF,TGCAGCGTTGACCTTCCAGTCCCCGGAGACTATGGCTACACATTC
NA,TRBD1,TRBV11-3,TRBJ1-1,CASSLLGRGDTEAFF,TGTGCCAGTAGCTTGCTCGGCAGGGGGGACACTGAAGCTTTCTTT
once,TRBD2,TRBV12-3/TRBV12-4,TRBJ2-3,CASSAGTSDSTNTQYF,TGTGCCAGCAGTGCCGGGACTAGTGATAGCACAAATACGCAGTATTTT
once,NA,TRBV29-1,TRBJ1-5,CSVGYTGNRQPQHF,TGCAGTGTTGGATACACAGGGAACCGACAGCCCCAGCATTTT
NA,NA,TRBV11-2,TRBJ1-1,CDGSTQGNTEAFF,TGTGACGGCAGCACCCAGGGGAACACTGAAGCTTTCTTT
NA,TRBD1,TRBV30,TRBJ2-1,CAWSVQGQPYNEQFF,TGTGCCTGGAGTGTACAGGGACAGCCTTACAATGAGCAGTTCTTC
NA,TRBD2,TRBV7-9,TRBJ2-1,CASSSGLAGRSYNEHFF,TGTGCCAGCAGCTCGGGACTAGCGGGAAGATCCTACAATGAGCACTTCTTC
NA,NA,TRBV11-3,TRBJ2-1,CASSFSGFYSEQLF,TGTGCCAGCAGCTTTTCAGGGTTTTACAGTGAGCAGCTCTTC
NA,TRBD2,TRBV7-8,TRBJ2-5,CASSPLGTSGRKGTQYF,TGTGCCAGCAGCCCCCTCGGGACTAGCGGGAGGAAAGGGACCCAGTACTTC
NA,TRBD2,TRBV11-2,TRBJ2-3,CASSILLAGGHADMQYF,TGTGCCAGCAGCATTTTACTAGCGGGAGGGCACGCAGATATGCAGTATTTT
NA,TRBD2,TRBV11-2,TRBJ2-1,CASSVTSGSANEQFF,TGCGCCAGCAGCGTGACTAGCGGGAGTGCCAATGAGCAGTTCTTC
many,NA,TRBV12-3/TRBV12-4,TRBJ2-5,CASSPWTVQETQYF,TGTGCCAGCAGTCCGTGGACAGTCCAAGAGACCCAGTACTTC
NA,TRBD1,TRBV11-1,TRBJ2-2,CASSVGTGGGTGELFF,TGTGCCAGCAGCGTCGGGACAGGGGGCGGAACTGGGGAGCTGTTTTTT
NA,TRBD2,TRBV28,TRBJ2-4,CASSRRTRPKNIQYF,TGTGCCAGCAGTCGACGGACTAGGCCCAAAAACATTCAGTACTTC
NA,TRBD2,TRBV11-2,TRBJ2-7,CVRTLDRGLVPEQHF,TGTGTCCGCACCTTAGATAGGGGACTAGTTCCCGAGCAGCACTTC
NA,NA,TRBV28,TRBJ2-5,CAGRPTTQGETQYF,TGTGCCGGCAGGCCGACGACCCAGGGTGAGACCCAGTACTTC
once,TRBD2,TRBV7-8,TRBJ2-2,CASSFLVSGIAGELFF,TGTGCCAGCAGCTTTCTCGTTAGCGGGATTGCCGGGGAGCTGTTTTTT
NA,NA,TRBV23-1,TRBJ1-2,CASSHGAGNYGYTF,TGCGCCAGCAGTCACGGCGCCGGGAACTATGGCTACACCTTC
NA,NA,TRBV6-1,TRBJ2-2,CASKALPNTGEQFF,TGTGCCAGCAAGGCGCTACCGAACACCGGGGAGCAGTTTTTT
many,NA,TRBV6-5,TRBJ1-1,CASSYSTGRGEAFF,TGTGCCAGCAGTTACTCGACCGGGAGGGGGGAAGCTTTCTTT
once,TRBD1,TRBV4-1,TRBJ1-5,CASSPEDRTAQPQHF,TGCGCCAGCAGCCCTGAGGACAGGACGGCTCAACCCCAGCATTTT
NA,NA,TRBV6-1,TRBJ1-5,CASSDSLGHFSNQPQHF,TGTGCCAGCAGTGACAGTTTGGGACACTTTAGCAATCAGCCCCAGCATTTT
NA,TRBD2,TRBV4-2,TRBJ2-5,CASSRTLSGGREAQYF,TGTGCCAGCAGCCGAACCTTGTCAGGAGGACGGGAGGCCCAGTACTTC
NA,TRBD1,TRBV5-1,TRBJ2-7,CASSRDSTYKQYF,TGCGCCAGCAGCCGGGACAGCACCTACAAGCAGTACTTC
NA,TRBD2,TRBV11-2,TRBJ2-5,CAGSYFRGSGRETQYF,TGTGCTGGCAGCTACTTCCGTGGTAGCGGGAGAGAGACCCAGTACTTC
few,TRBD1,TRBV5-1,TRBJ2-3,CASSTGQKNTDTQYF,TGCGCCAGCAGCACGGGACAGAAAAACACAGATACGCAGTATTTT
NA,TRBD1,TRBV11-2,TRBJ2-5,CASSMTGGIETQCF,TGTGCCAGCAGCATGACAGGGGGCATTGAGACCCAGTGCTTC
NA,NA,TRBV18,TRBJ2-3,CASSPPRRVSYTDTQYF,TGTGCCAGCTCACCACCTCGAAGGGTGTCTTACACAGATACGCAGTATTTT
few,NA,TRBV14,TRBJ2-1,CASSQDLGTAYNGQFF,TGTGCCAGCAGCCAAGATCTGGGGACCGCGTACAATGGGCAGTTCTTC
once,TRBD2,TRBV11-3,TRBJ2-7,CVSSPGEGDYEQYF,TGCGTCAGCAGCCCTGGAGAAGGGGACTACGAGCAATACTTC
NA,NA,TRBV28,TRBJ1-2,CASSFGGTNGYTF,TGTGCCAGCAGTTTCGGGGGGACTAATGGCTACACCTTC
many,NA,TRBV6-1,TRBJ1-2,CASTAGDGWSGYTF,TGTGCCAGCACCGCAGGGGATGGTTGGAGTGGCTACACCTTC
NA,TRBD1,TRBV11-1,TRBJ2-5,CASSSRDRGFGLQEILYF,TGTGCCAGCAGCTCCCGGGACAGGGGTTTTGGATTACAAGAGATCCTGTACTTC
NA,NA,TRBV11-3,TRBJ2-7,CASSSTGSAYEQQF,TGTGCCAGCAGCTCGACAGGATCTGCCTACGAGCAGCAATTC